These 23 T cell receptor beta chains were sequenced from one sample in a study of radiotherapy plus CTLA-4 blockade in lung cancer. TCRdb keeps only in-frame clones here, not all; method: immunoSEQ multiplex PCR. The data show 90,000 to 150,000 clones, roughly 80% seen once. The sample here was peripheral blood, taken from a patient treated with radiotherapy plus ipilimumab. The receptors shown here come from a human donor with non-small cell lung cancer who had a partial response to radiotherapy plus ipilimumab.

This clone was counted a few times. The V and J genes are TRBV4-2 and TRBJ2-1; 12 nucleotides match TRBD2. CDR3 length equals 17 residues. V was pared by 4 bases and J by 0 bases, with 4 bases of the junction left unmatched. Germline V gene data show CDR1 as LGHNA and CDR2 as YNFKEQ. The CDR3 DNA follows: TGTGCCAGCAGCCCGTTGACTAGCGGGAGCTCCTACAATGAGCAGTTCTTC. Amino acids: CASSPLTSGSSYNEQFF.

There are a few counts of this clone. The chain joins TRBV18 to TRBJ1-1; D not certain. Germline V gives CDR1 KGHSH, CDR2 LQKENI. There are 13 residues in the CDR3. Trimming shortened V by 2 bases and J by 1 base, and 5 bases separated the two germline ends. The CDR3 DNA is TGTGCCAGCTCACCAGGGCAGAACACTGAAGCTTTCTTT. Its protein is CASSPGQNTEAFF.

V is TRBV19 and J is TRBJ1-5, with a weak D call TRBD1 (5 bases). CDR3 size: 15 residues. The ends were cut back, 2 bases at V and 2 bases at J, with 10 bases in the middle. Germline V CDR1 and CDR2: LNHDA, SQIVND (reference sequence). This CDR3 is CASSIWGTGNQPQHF. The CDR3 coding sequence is TGTGCCAGTAGTATATGGGGGACTGGCAATCAGCCCCAGCATTTT.

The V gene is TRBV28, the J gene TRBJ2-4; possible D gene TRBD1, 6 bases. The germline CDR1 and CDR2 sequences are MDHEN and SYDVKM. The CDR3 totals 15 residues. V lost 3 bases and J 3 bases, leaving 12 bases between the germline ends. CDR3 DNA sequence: TGTGCCAGCAGTTTGGTCCAGGGGAACAAAAACATTCAGTACTTC. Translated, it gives CASSLVQGNKNIQYF. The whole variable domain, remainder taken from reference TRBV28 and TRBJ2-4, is DVKVTQSSRYLVKRTGEKVFLECVQDMDHENMFWYRQDPGLGLRLIYFSYDVKMKEKGDIPEGYSVSREKKERFSLILESASTNQTSMYLCASSLVQGNKNIQYFGAGTRLSVL.

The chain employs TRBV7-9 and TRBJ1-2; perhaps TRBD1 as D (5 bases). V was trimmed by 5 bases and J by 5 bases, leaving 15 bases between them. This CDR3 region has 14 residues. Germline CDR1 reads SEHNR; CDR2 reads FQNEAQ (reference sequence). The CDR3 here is CASSPFLEGYGYTF. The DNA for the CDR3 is TGTGCCAGCAGCCCTTTTTTGGAGGGGTATGGCTACACCTTC. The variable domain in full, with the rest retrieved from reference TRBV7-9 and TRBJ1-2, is DTGVSQNPRHKITKRGQNVTFRCDPISEHNRLYWYRQTLGQGPEFLTYFQNEAQLEKSRLLSDRFSAERPKGSFSTLEIQRTEQGDSAMYLCASSPFLEGYGYTFGSGTRLTVV.

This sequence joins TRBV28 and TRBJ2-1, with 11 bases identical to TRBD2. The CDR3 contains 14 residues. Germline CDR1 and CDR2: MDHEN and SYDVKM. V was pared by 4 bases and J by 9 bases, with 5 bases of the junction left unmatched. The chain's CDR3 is CASSWASGRIEQFF. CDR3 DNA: TGTGCCAGCAGTTGGGCTAGCGGGAGGATTGAGCAGTTCTTC.

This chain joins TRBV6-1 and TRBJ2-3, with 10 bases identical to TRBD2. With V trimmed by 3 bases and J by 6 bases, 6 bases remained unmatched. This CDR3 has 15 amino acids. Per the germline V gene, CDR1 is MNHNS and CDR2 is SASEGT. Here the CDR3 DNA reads TGTGCCAGCAGTGATGAAGCGGGAGGGCCCGATACGCAGTATTTT. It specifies CASSDEAGGPDTQYF.

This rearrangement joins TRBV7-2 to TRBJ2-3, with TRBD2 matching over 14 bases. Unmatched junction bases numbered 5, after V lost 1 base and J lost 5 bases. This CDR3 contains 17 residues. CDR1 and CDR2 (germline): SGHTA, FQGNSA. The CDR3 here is CASSLEGLAGVGDTQYF. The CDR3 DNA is TGTGCCAGCAGCTTAGAGGGACTAGCGGGAGTGGGAGATACGCAGTATTTT.

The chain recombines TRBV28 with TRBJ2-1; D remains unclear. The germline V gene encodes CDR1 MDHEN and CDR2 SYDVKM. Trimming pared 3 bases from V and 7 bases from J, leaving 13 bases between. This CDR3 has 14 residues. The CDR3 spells CASSLREARNEQFF. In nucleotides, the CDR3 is TGTGCCAGCAGTTTGAGAGAGGCTCGTAATGAGCAGTTCTTC. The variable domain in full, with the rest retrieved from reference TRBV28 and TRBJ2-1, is DVKVTQSSRYLVKRTGEKVFLECVQDMDHENMFWYRQDPGLGLRLIYFSYDVKMKEKGDIPEGYSVSREKKERFSLILESASTNQTSMYLCASSLREARNEQFFGPGTRLTVL.

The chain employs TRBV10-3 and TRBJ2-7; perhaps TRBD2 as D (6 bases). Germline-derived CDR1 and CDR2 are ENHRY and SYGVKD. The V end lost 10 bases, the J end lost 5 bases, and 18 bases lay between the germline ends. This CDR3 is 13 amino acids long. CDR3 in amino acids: CATSREGGDEQYF. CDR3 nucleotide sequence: TGTGCCACCAGCCGCGAGGGAGGTGACGAGCAGTACTTC.

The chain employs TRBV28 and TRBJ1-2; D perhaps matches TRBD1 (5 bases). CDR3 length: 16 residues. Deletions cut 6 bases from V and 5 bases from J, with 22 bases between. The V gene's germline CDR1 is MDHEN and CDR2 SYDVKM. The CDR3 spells CASRGRGRQGGYGYTF. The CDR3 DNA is TGTGCCAGCAGGGGGAGGGGACGGCAGGGTGGGTATGGCTACACCTTC.

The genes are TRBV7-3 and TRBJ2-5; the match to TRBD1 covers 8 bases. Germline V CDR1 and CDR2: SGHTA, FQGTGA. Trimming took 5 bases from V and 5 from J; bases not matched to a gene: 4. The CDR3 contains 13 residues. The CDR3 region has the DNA TGTGCCAGCAGCCTAGGACAGGGTGAGACCCAGTACTTC. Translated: CASSLGQGETQYF.

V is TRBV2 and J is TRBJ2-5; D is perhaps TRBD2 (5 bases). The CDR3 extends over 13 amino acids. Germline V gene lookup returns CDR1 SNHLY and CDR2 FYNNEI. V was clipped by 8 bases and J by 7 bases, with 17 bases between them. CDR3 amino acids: CASGKDQGRTQYF. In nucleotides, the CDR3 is TGTGCCAGCGGGAAGGATCAAGGGAGGACCCAGTACTTC. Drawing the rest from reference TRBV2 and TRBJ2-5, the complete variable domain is EPEVTQTPSHQVTQMGQEVILRCVPISNHLYFYWYRQILGQKVEFLVSFYNNEISEKSEIFDDQFSVERPDGSNFTLKIRSTKLEDSAMYFCASGKDQGRTQYFGPGTRLLVL.

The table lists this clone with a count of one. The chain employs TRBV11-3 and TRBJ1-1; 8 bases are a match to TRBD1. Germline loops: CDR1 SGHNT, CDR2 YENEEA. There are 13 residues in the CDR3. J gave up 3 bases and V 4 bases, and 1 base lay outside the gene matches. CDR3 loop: CASSYRGDTEAFF. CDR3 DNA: TGTGCCAGCAGCTACAGGGGGGACACTGAAGCTTTCTTT.

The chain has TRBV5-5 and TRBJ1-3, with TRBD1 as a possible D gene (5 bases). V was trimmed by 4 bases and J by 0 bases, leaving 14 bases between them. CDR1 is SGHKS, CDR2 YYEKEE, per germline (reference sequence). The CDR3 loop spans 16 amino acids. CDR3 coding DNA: TGTGCCAGCAGCCCGACAGCCAGTAGCTCTGGAAACACCATATATTTT. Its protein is CASSPTASSSGNTIYF.

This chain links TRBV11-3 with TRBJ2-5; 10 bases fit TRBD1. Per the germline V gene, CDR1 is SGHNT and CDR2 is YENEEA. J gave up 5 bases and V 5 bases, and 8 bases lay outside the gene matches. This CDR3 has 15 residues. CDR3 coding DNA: TGTGCCAGCAGCCCGGGACAGGGGAGTTACGAGACCCAGTACTTC. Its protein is CASSPGQGSYETQYF.

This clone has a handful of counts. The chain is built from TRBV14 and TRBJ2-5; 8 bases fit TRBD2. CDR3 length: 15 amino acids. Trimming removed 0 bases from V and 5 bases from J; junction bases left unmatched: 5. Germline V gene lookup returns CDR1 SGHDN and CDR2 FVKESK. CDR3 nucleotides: TGTGCCAGCAGCCAAGACGGGAGGGCCTATGAGACCCAGTACTTC. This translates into CASSQDGRAYETQYF.

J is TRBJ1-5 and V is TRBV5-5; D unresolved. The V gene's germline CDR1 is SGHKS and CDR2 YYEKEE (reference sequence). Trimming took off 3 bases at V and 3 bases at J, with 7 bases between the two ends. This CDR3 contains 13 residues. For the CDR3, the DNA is TGTGCCAGCAGCTCGGAGGTCAATCAGCCCCAGCATTTT. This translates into CASSSEVNQPQHF. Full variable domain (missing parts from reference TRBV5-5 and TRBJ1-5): DAGVTQSPTHLIKTRGQQVTLRCSPISGHKSVSWYQQVLGQGPQFIFQYYEKEERGRGNFPDRFSARQFPNYSSELNVNALLLGDSALYLCASSSEVNQPQHFGDGTRLSIL.

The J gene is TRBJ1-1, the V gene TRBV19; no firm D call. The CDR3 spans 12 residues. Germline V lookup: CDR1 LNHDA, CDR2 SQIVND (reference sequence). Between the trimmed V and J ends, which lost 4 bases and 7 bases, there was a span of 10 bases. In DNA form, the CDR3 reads TGTGCCAGTAGTACTAGGGAGCTTGAAGCTTTCTTT. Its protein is CASSTRELEAFF.

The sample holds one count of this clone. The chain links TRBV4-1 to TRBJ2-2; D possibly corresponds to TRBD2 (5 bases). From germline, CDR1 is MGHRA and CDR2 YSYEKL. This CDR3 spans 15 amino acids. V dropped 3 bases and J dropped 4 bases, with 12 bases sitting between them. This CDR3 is CASSHGGWGTGELFF. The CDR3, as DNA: TGCGCCAGCAGCCACGGCGGGTGGGGCACCGGGGAGCTGTTTTTT.

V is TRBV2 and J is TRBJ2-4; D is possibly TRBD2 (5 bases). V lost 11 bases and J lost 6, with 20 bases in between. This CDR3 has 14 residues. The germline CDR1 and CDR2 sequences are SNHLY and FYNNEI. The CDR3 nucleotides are TGTGCCTCAGCAACCAGCGGTGGGCGAAACATTCAGTACTTC. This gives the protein CASATSGGRNIQYF.

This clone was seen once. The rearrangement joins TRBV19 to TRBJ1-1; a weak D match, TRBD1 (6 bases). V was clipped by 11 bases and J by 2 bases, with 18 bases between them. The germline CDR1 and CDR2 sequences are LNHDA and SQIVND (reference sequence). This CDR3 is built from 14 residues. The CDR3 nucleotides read TGTGCCTCTTGGGGGGGGGCAATTAACACTGAAGCTTTCTTT. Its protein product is CASWGGAINTEAFF.

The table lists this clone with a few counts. CDR3 DNA: TGTGCCAGTAGTCTCCCGGTAGAGGGGACAAATGAAAAACTGTTTTTT. This encodes CASSLPVEGTNEKLFF. J is TRBJ1-4 and V is TRBV19; a weak D match, TRBD1 (6 bases). This CDR3 has 16 residues. Per germline, CDR1 LNHDA and CDR2 SQIVND (reference sequence). V was pared by 5 bases and J by 5 bases, with 18 bases between.